Each of the 21 T cell receptor beta chains below was sequenced from the same sample in a study of T cells in Graves' hyperthyroidism and ophthalmopathy. What was amplified from RNA transcripts were TCR beta CDR3 regions. The HTBI primer set served for first-round RT-PCR of the TCR CDR3. Using its own MiXCR run on the multiplex PCR reads, TCRdb lists one record per CDR3 protein. The data contain hundreds of thousands of distinct CDR3 sequences, 38% of them singletons. Sequencing was done on a sample of blood. The receptors stem from a man aged 18 to 30 with Graves' hyperthyroidism.

The sample holds many counts of this clonotype. The V and J genes are TRBV29-1 and TRBJ2-7; no clear D. The germline V gene has CDR1 SQVTM and CDR2 ANQGSEA. The V end was cut by 4 bases, the J end by 0 bases, with 10 bases between. The CDR3 contains 13 residues. CDR3 DNA sequence: TGCAGCGTTGCCCTGCGACTCTCCTACGAGCAGTACTTC. Translating gives CSVALRLSYEQYF.

A word on this clonotype: A much larger clone sits a single nucleotide away, making a read error possible. This rearrangement joins TRBV7-2 to TRBJ1-5, with no clear D. The CDR3 runs 14 residues. Per the germline V gene, CDR1 is SGHTA and CDR2 is FQGNSA. This CDR3 reads CAGSFSGIGQPQHF. The CDR3 coding sequence is TGTGCCGGCAGCTTCTCTGGGATCGGTCAGCCCCAGCATTTT.

This clonotype has just a few counts. V gene TRBV7-8 combines with J gene TRBJ2-2; perhaps D is TRBD1 or TRBD2 (5 bases each). Trimming shortened V by 2 bases and J by 2 bases, and 21 bases separated the two germline ends. There are 19 residues in the CDR3. Germline CDR1 and CDR2: SGHVS and FQNEAQ. CDR3 in DNA: TGTGCCAGCAGCTTAATTTGGGACCTCATCCCCAGTAACACCGGGGAGCTGTTTTTT. Translation: CASSLIWDLIPSNTGELFF.

This clonotype was picked up many times. The chain has TRBV7-9 and TRBJ2-7, with D hard to call. Germline assignment: CDR1 SEHNR and CDR2 FQNEAQ (reference sequence). V shed 3 bases and J shed 0 bases, with 6 bases lying between them. The CDR3 contains 13 residues. The CDR3 DNA follows: TGTGCCAGCAGCTTGCCAGCCTCCTACGAGCAGTACTTC. It encodes CASSLPASYEQYF.

This clonotype was counted between two and nine times. This sequence joins TRBV29-1 and TRBJ1-2; no clear D. The CDR3 is made up of 11 amino acids. The germline gives CDR1 SQVTM, CDR2 ANQGSEA. V was pared by 4 bases and J by 6 bases, with 9 bases between. CDR3 residues: CSVGFRDGYTF. The CDR3 region has the DNA TGCAGCGTTGGGTTCAGAGATGGCTACACCTTC. The full variable domain, its missing parts supplied by reference TRBV29-1 and TRBJ1-2, is SAVISQKPSRDICQRGTSLTIQCQVDSQVTMMFWYRQQPGQSLTLIATANQGSEATYESGFVIDKFPISRPNLTFSTLTVSNMSPEDSSIYLCSVGFRDGYTFGSGTRLTVV.

The genes are TRBV7-6 and TRBJ2-3, with D perhaps TRBD1 (5 bases). CDR1 SGHVS and CDR2 FNYEAQ come from the germline V gene. Deletions cut 1 base from V and 5 bases from J, with 13 bases between. The CDR3 runs 15 residues. CDR3 sequence: CASSLEGTRGDTQYF. The CDR3, as DNA: TGTGCCAGCAGCTTAGAGGGCACAAGGGGAGATACGCAGTATTTT. The full variable domain, rest sourced from reference TRBV7-6 and TRBJ2-3, is GAGVSQSPRYKVTKRGQDVALRCDPISGHVSLYWYRQALGQGPEFLTYFNYEAQQDKSGLPNDRFSAERPEGSISTLTIQRTEQRDSAMYRCASSLEGTRGDTQYFGPGTRLTVL.

Ten or more counts support this clonotype. V and J are TRBV28 and TRBJ2-5, with TRBD1 matching over 7 bases. The CDR3 is 11 amino acids. V shed 5 bases and J 10 bases; nucleotides not matched to a gene: 4. Germline V lookup: CDR1 MDHEN, CDR2 SYDVKM. The CDR3 region is CASSPRQGQYF. The CDR3 DNA follows: TGTGCCAGCAGTCCAAGACAGGGCCAGTACTTC.

This chain links TRBV29-1 with TRBJ2-7, with TRBD1 identical over 9 bases. This CDR3 is built from 14 residues. After removal of 7 bases from V and 7 bases from J, the junction contained 14 bases not matched to a gene. CDR1 SQVTM and CDR2 ANQGSEA come from the germline V gene. The CDR3 here is CSAAGQGNTGEQYF. In nucleotides, the CDR3 is TGCAGCGCCGCTGGACAGGGGAACACCGGGGAGCAGTACTTC.

This chain links TRBV12-3 or TRBV12-4 with TRBJ1-5; weak D call: TRBD1 (5 bases). This CDR3 is built from 15 residues. With 3 bases removed from V and 6 bases from J, the gap between germline ends came to 15 bases. In DNA, the CDR3 is TGTGCCAGCAGTTTTTTTGGGCAGGGAGGTCAGCCCCAGCATTTT. Translating gives CASSFFGQGGQPQHF.

The chain has TRBV7-2 and TRBJ2-2, with 10 bases lining up with TRBD1. Germline values: CDR1 SGHTA, CDR2 FQGNSA. This CDR3 contains 18 residues. With V trimmed by 3 bases and J by 0 bases, 7 bases remained unmatched. CDR3 in amino acids: CASSLGVGQGTNTGELFF. Here the CDR3 DNA reads TGTGCCAGCAGCTTGGGTGTGGGACAGGGGACGAACACCGGGGAGCTGTTTTTT.

There are many counts of this clonotype. The CDR3 sequence is CASSFSGGPGELFF. The CDR3 DNA reads as TGTGCCAGCAGCTTTAGCGGGGGGCCCGGGGAGCTGTTTTTT. The rearrangement uses TRBV7-2 and TRBJ2-2; 10 bases are a match to TRBD2. This CDR3 is built from 14 residues. The junction had 1 base not matched to a gene; V was cut back by 3 bases and J by 6 bases. CDR1 is SGHTA, CDR2 FQGNSA, per germline.

This clonotype was picked up many times. The chain employs TRBV29-1 and TRBJ2-2; the match to TRBD1 covers 8 bases. Germline values: CDR1 SQVTM, CDR2 ANQGSEA. The CDR3 sequence is 15 residues long. Trimming took 5 bases from V and 4 from J; bases not matched to a gene: 9. The CDR3 nucleotides are TGCAGCGTTCGCGTCCAGGGGGCGGGCACCGGGGAGCTGTTTTTT. It is translated as CSVRVQGAGTGELFF.

The chain is built from TRBV7-9 and TRBJ2-3; TRBD2 might be the D (5 bases). This CDR3 region has 15 residues. Germline loops: CDR1 SEHNR, CDR2 FQNEAQ (reference sequence). V lost 5 bases and J 0 bases, leaving 12 bases between the germline ends. This CDR3 reads CASSPSGLSTDTQYF. The CDR3 bases are TGTGCCAGCAGCCCATCTGGACTTAGCACAGATACGCAGTATTTT.

This clonotype occurred a few times. V usage is TRBV5-6 and J usage is TRBJ1-1; 7 bases align to TRBD1. The CDR3 loop spans 14 amino acids. Per the germline V gene, CDR1 is SGHDT and CDR2 is YYEEEE. V lost 3 bases and J lost 2; bases outside the gene matches: 4. The CDR3 sequence is CASSWGQINTEAFF. DNA for the CDR3: TGTGCCAGCAGCTGGGGACAGATAAACACTGAAGCTTTCTTT. The entire variable domain, with the rest obtained from reference TRBV5-6 and TRBJ1-1, is as follows: DAGVTQSPTHLIKTRGQQVTLRCSPKSGHDTVSWYQQALGQGPQFIFQYYEEEERQRGNFPDRFSGHQFPNYSSELNVNALLLGDSALYLCASSWGQINTEAFFGQGTRLTVV.

This clonotype was observed many times. The chain uses TRBV29-1 and TRBJ2-5; TRBD2 matches at 7 bases. CDR3 size: 15 residues. CDR1 is SQVTM and CDR2 is ANQGSEA in the germline V gene. V was clipped by 4 bases and J by 0 bases; unmatched bases: 8. DNA of the CDR3: TGCAGCGTTGTGGGTCTAGCGGAGTACCAAGAGACCCAGTACTTC. It specifies CSVVGLAEYQETQYF.

The V gene is TRBV11-1, the J gene TRBJ1-1, with D maybe TRBD1 (5 bases). Deletions cut 5 bases from V and 1 base from J, with 17 bases between. Germline V lookup: CDR1 SGHAT, CDR2 FQDESV (reference sequence). The CDR3 sequence is 16 residues long. The chain's CDR3 is CASSAQGTAPNTEAFF. CDR3 DNA sequence: TGTGCCAGCAGCGCTCAAGGGACGGCGCCGAACACTGAAGCTTTCTTT.

The chain links TRBV7-3 to TRBJ1-6; a possible D gene is TRBD1 (5 bases). Germline values: CDR1 SGHTA, CDR2 FQGTGA. The CDR3 covers 16 residues. V gave up 5 bases and J gave up 7 bases, with 18 bases separating them. The CDR3 here is CASSAQVTGANSPLHF. CDR3 in DNA: TGTGCCAGCAGCGCCCAGGTCACCGGGGCGAATTCACCCCTCCACTTT.

This clonotype was found many times. This sequence joins TRBV7-2 and TRBJ2-5; D is uncertain. In germline, CDR1 is SGHTA, CDR2 FQGNSA. The CDR3 extends over 12 amino acids. The ends were cut back, 6 bases at V and 5 bases at J, with 10 bases in the middle. CDR3 nucleotide sequence: TGTGCCAGCAGTTTCGGGCAGGAGACCCAGTACTTC. Translation: CASSFGQETQYF.

As for this clonotype: This may stem from a read error, because a much larger clone lies one nucleotide away. The gene calls are TRBV9 and TRBJ1-1; 7 bases are shared with TRBD1. CDR3 length: 14 amino acids. Looked up from germline, CDR1 is SGDLS and CDR2 is YYNGEE. The CDR3 region has the DNA TGTGCCAGCAGCGTAGGAACAGGGGAGGCTGAAGCTTCCTTT. Translation: CASSVGTGEAEASF.

The chain links TRBV6-6 to TRBJ1-2, with D maybe TRBD1 (6 bases). CDR3 size: 15 residues. Germline CDR1 is MNHNY and CDR2 is SVGAGI (reference sequence). Between the trimmed V and J ends, which lost 6 bases and 2 bases, there was a span of 16 bases. The chain's CDR3 is CASRAPGQVNYGYTF. In DNA form, the CDR3 reads TGTGCCAGCAGGGCCCCGGGACAAGTCAACTATGGCTACACCTTC.

The V call is TRBV4-3, the J call TRBJ2-7; D is ambiguous. V lost 2 bases and J 5 bases, leaving 10 bases between the germline ends. The germline gives CDR1 LGHNA, CDR2 YSLEER. The CDR3 runs to 13 residues. The CDR3 is CASSQFGTDEQYF. CDR3 DNA sequence: TGCGCCAGCAGCCAATTCGGCACTGACGAGCAGTACTTC.